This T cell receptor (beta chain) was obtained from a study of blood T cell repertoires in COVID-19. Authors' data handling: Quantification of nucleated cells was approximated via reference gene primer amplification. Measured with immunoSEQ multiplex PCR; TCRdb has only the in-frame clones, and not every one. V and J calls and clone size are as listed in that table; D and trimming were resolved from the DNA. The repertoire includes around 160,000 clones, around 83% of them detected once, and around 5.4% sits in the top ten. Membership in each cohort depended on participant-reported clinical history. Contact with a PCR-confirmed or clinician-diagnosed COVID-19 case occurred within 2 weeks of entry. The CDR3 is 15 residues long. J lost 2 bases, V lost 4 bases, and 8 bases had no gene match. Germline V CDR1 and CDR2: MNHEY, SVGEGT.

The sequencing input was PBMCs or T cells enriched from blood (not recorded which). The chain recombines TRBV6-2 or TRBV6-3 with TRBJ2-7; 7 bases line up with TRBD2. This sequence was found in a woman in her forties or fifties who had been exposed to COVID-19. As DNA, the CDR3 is TGTGCCAGCAGTTGGCCGGGGCTAGCGGCCTACGAGCAGTACTTC. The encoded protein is CASSWPGLAAYEQYF.